The rows below give T cell receptor beta chains drawn from one sample of a study of patients and donors after allogeneic stem cell transplantation. TCRdb called the RT-PCR reads again in MiXCR, with one record for every CDR3 protein. The sample carries some 230,000 distinct CDR3 sequences, around an eighth recorded once. Sequenced material: blood, either unsorted or a sorted T cell fraction (not recorded which). Receptor source: a human donor who was either an allogeneic HSCT recipient or a stem cell or donor lymphocyte infusion donor (not recorded which). It is not recorded whose cells these are; they may come from a transplant donor. Both conserved end residues are trimmed from each CDR3.

v_call: TRBV20-1
j_call: TRBJ2-7
cdr3_aa: SARGPEADSYEQY

v_call: TRBV11-3
j_call: TRBJ2-2
cdr3_aa: ASSLEGLVSRELF

v_call: TRBV29-1
j_call: TRBJ1-1
cdr3_aa: SVTGASAEAF

v_call: TRBV6-2/TRBV6-3
j_call: TRBJ2-7
cdr3_aa: ASSYSSGPYEQY

v_call: TRBV20-1
j_call: TRBJ2-2
cdr3_aa: SARPSGYTGELF

v_call: TRBV18
j_call: TRBJ2-5
cdr3_aa: ASSPGRNQETQY

v_call: TRBV20-1
j_call: TRBJ1-1
cdr3_aa: SARSWDTEAF

v_call: TRBV30
j_call: TRBJ2-7
cdr3_aa: AWRRAGGLRSDEQY

v_call: TRBV11-2
j_call: TRBJ2-3
cdr3_aa: ASRKPGLAGGDTQY

v_call: TRBV4-2
j_call: TRBJ2-7
cdr3_aa: ASSQGSGESSYEQY

v_call: TRBV18
j_call: TRBJ2-5
cdr3_aa: ASETDIQETQY

v_call: TRBV20-1
j_call: TRBJ2-3
cdr3_aa: SATGLAASTDTQY

v_call: TRBV7-2
j_call: TRBJ2-7
cdr3_aa: ASSSQTGGPYEQY

v_call: TRBV6-1
j_call: TRBJ2-3
cdr3_aa: ASSEAGGRTDTQY

v_call: TRBV7-8
j_call: TRBJ2-7
cdr3_aa: ASSLAGLAYYEQY

v_call: TRBV7-2
j_call: TRBJ1-5
cdr3_aa: ASSTTVGQPQH

v_call: TRBV30
j_call: TRBJ1-5
cdr3_aa: AWSLGQGATANQPQH

v_call: TRBV29-1
j_call: TRBJ2-5
cdr3_aa: SVGAPRSGRPQETQY

v_call: TRBV5-6
j_call: TRBJ1-1
cdr3_aa: ASSSRAEAF

v_call: TRBV30
j_call: TRBJ2-3
cdr3_aa: AAVGHSTDTQY

v_call: TRBV19
j_call: TRBJ2-5
cdr3_aa: ASSIDHSRPETQY

v_call: TRBV4-3
j_call: TRBJ1-4
cdr3_aa: ASSQGQYNEKLF

v_call: TRBV7-9
j_call: TRBJ2-3
cdr3_aa: ASSPNFRTGTPDTQY

v_call: TRBV27
j_call: TRBJ1-2
cdr3_aa: ASSLQGAIEGYT

v_call: TRBV20-1
j_call: TRBJ2-3
cdr3_aa: SARTGSSGLAGDTQY

v_call: TRBV10-3
j_call: TRBJ1-1
cdr3_aa: ANNEYRDWEGNTEAF

v_call: TRBV4-2
j_call: TRBJ2-3
cdr3_aa: ASSQVTGGNTQY

v_call: TRBV7-8
j_call: TRBJ1-2
cdr3_aa: ASSLVTESAVYGYT

v_call: TRBV2
j_call: TRBJ2-2
cdr3_aa: ASRAAGRDTGELF

v_call: TRBV7-2
j_call: TRBJ1-1
cdr3_aa: ASSTYTLGTEAF

v_call: TRBV6-5
j_call: TRBJ1-6
cdr3_aa: ASSYSTPRYNSPLH

v_call: TRBV15
j_call: TRBJ2-1
cdr3_aa: ATSEATGALYNEQF

v_call: TRBV7-8
j_call: TRBJ1-4
cdr3_aa: ASSLGAVGMYHEKLF

v_call: TRBV27
j_call: TRBJ2-7
cdr3_aa: ASSLSGIGEQY

v_call: TRBV5-8
j_call: TRBJ2-5
cdr3_aa: ASSFMRAPSEETQY

v_call: TRBV7-9
j_call: TRBJ2-3
cdr3_aa: ASSATITDTQY

v_call: TRBV7-9
j_call: TRBJ2-5
cdr3_aa: ASSLTSGKETQY

v_call: TRBV6-2/TRBV6-3
j_call: TRBJ2-4
cdr3_aa: ASSYSRTSGNIQY

v_call: TRBV6-4
j_call: TRBJ2-3
cdr3_aa: ASSDRGVAADTQY

v_call: TRBV6-4
j_call: TRBJ2-5
cdr3_aa: ASSETGTGAQY

v_call: TRBV5-5
j_call: TRBJ1-1
cdr3_aa: ASSPRFQGTEAF

v_call: TRBV7-3
j_call: TRBJ2-3
cdr3_aa: ASSRSGGGSTDTQY

v_call: TRBV5-1
j_call: TRBJ1-3
cdr3_aa: ASSLTGEGNTIY

v_call: TRBV6-1
j_call: TRBJ1-1
cdr3_aa: ASSLDRKDTEAF

v_call: TRBV4-2
j_call: TRBJ2-6
cdr3_aa: ASSQVQQAGANVLT

v_call: TRBV3-1
j_call: TRBJ2-3
cdr3_aa: ASSPRVAGVGADTQY

v_call: TRBV18
j_call: TRBJ1-1
cdr3_aa: ASSPQGAGTEAF

v_call: TRBV10-3
j_call: TRBJ1-5
cdr3_aa: AISDGSNQPQH